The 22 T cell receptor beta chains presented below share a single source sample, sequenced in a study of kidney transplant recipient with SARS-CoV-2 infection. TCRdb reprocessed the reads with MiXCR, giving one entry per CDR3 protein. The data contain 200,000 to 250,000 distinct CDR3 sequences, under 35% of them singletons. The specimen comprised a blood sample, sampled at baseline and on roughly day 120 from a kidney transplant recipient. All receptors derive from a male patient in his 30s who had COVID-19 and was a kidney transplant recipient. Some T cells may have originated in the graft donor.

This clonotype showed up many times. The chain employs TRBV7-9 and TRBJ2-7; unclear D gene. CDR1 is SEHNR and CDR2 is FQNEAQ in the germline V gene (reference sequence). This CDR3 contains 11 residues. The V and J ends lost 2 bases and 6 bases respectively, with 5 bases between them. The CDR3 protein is CASSLYSEQYF. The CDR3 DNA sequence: TGTGCCAGCAGCTTATACTCCGAGCAGTACTTC. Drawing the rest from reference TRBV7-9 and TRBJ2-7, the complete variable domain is DTGVSQNPRHKITKRGQNVTFRCDPISEHNRLYWYRQTLGQGPEFLTYFQNEAQLEKSRLLSDRFSAERPKGSFSTLEIQRTEQGDSAMYLCASSLYSEQYFGPGTRLTVT.

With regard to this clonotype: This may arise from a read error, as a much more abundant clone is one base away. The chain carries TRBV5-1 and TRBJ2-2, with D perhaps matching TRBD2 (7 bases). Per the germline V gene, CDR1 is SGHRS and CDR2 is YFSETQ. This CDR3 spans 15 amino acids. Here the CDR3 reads CAGSRGVAGTGELFF. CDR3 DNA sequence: TGCGCCGGCAGCAGGGGAGTAGCGGGCACCGGGGAGCTGTTTTTT.

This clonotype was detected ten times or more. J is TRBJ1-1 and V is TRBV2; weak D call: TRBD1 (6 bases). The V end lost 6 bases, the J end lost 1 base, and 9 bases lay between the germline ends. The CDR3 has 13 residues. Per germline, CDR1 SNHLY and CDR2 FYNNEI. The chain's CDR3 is CASSGQWNTEAFF. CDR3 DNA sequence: TGTGCCAGCAGCGGACAGTGGAACACTGAAGCTTTCTTT. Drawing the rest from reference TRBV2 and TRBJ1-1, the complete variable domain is EPEVTQTPSHQVTQMGQEVILRCVPISNHLYFYWYRQILGQKVEFLVSFYNNEISEKSEIFDDQFSVERPDGSNFTLKIRSTKLEDSAMYFCASSGQWNTEAFFGQGTRLTVV.

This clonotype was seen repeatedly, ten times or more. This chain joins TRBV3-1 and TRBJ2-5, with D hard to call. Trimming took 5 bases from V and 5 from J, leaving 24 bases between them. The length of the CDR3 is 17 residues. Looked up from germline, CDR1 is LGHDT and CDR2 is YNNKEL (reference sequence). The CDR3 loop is CASSATAPISFSETQYF. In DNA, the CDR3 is TGTGCCAGCAGCGCCACGGCTCCCATTTCTTTCTCTGAGACCCAGTACTTC.

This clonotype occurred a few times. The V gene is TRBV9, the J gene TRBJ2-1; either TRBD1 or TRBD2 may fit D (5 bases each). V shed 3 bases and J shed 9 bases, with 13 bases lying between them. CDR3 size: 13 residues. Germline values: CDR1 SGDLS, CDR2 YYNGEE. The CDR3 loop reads CASSAAPGSEQFF. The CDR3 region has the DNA TGTGCCAGCAGCGCCGCCCCAGGGAGTGAGCAGTTCTTC.

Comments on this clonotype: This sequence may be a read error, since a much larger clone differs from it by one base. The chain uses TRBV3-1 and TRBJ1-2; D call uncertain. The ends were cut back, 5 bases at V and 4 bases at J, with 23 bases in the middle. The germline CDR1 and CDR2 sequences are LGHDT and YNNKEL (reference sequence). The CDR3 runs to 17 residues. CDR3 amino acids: CASSAVFTLRKIYGYTF. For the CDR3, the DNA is TGTGCCAGCAGCGCCGTGTTCACCCTTCGAAAGATCTATGGCTACACCTTC.

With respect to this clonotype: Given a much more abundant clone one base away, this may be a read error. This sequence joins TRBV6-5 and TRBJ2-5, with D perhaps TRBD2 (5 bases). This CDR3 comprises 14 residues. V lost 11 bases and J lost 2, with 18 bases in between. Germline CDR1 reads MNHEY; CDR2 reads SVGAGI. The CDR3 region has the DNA TGTGCCGGCCGGAGCGGAGCAATTCAAGAGACCCAGTACTTC. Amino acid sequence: CAGRSGAIQETQYF.

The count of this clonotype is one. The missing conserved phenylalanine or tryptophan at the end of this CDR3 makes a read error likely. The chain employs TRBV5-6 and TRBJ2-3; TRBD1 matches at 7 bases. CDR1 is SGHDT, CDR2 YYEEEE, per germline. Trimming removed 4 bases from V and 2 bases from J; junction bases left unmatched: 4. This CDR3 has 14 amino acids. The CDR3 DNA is TGTGCCAGCAGCCCCAGGGGGAACACAGATACGCAGTATTCT. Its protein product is CASSPRGNTDTQYS.

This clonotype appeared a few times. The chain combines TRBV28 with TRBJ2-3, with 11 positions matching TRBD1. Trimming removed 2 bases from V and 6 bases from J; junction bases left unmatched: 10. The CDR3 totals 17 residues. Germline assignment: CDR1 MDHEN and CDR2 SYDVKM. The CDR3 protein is CASSLVWDRGIVDTQYF. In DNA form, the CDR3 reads TGTGCCAGCAGTTTAGTTTGGGACAGGGGGATAGTGGATACGCAGTATTTT.

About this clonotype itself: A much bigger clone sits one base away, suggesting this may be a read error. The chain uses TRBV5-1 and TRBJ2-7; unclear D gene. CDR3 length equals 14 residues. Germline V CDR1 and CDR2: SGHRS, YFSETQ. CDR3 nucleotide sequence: TGCGCCGGCAGCTTAGGGCCCGCTACCTACGAGCAGTACTTC. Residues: CAGSLGPATYEQYF.

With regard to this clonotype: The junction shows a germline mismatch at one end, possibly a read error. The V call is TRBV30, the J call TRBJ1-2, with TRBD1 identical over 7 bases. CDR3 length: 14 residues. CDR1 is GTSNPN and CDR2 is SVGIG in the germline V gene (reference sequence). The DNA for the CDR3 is TGTGCCCGGAGTGTACAGGGGAAAAACTATGGCTACACTTTC. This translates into CARSVQGKNYGYTF.

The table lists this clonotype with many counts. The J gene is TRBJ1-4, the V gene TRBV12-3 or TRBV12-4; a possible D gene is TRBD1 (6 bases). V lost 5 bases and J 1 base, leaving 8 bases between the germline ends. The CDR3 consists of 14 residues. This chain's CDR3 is CASSGQLTNEKLFF. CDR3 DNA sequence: TGTGCCAGCAGTGGACAGCTAACTAATGAAAAACTGTTTTTT.

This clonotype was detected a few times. The chain's CDR3 is CAWYPKRYRKTYGYTF. As DNA, the CDR3 is TGTGCCTGGTATCCCAAGCGTTATAGAAAGACCTATGGCTACACCTTC. This chain uses TRBV30 with TRBJ1-2; D is unclear. Germline-derived CDR1 and CDR2 are GTSNPN and SVGIG (reference sequence). Trimming removed 5 bases from V and 4 bases from J, with 23 bases in between. The length of the CDR3 is 16 residues.

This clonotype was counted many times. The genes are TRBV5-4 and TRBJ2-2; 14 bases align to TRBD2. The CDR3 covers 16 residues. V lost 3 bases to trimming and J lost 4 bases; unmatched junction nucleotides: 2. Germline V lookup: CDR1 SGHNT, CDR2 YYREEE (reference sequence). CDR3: CASSSGLAGGTGELFF. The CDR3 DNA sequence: TGTGCCAGCAGCTCCGGACTAGCGGGAGGCACCGGGGAGCTGTTTTTT.

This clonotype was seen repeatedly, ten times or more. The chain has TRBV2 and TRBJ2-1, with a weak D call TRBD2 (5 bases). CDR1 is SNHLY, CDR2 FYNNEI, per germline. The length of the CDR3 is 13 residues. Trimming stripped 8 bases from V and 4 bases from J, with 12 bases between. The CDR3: CASSRETYNEQFF. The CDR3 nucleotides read TGTGCCAGCTCTAGGGAGACGTACAATGAGCAGTTCTTC.

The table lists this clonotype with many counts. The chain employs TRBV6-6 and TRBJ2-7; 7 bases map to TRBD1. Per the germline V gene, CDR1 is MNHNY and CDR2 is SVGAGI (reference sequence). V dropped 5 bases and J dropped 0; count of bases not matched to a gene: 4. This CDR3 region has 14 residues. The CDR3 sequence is CASSTSGGSYEQYV. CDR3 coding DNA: TGTGCCAGCAGTACGTCAGGGGGCTCCTACGAGCAGTACGTC.

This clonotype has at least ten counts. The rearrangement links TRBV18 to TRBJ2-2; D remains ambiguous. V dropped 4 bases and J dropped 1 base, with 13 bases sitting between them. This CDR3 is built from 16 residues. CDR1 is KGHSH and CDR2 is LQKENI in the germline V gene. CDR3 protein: CASSQLGYKNTGELFF. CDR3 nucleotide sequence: TGTGCCAGCTCACAACTCGGATATAAGAACACCGGGGAGCTGTTTTTT.

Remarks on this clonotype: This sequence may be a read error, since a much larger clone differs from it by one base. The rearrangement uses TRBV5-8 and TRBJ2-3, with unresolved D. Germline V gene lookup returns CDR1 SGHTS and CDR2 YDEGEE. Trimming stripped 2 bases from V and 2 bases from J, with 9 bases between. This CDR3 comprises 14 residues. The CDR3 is CASSFRVLTDTQYF. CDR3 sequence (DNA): TGTGCCAGCAGCTTCCGGGTCCTCACAGATACGCAGTATTTT. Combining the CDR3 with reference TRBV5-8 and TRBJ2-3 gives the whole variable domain EAGVTQSPTHLIKTRGQQATLRCSPISGHTSVYWYQQALGLGLQFLLWYDEGEERNRGNFPPRFSGRQFPNYSSELNVNALELEDSALYLCASSFRVLTDTQYFGPGTRLTVL.

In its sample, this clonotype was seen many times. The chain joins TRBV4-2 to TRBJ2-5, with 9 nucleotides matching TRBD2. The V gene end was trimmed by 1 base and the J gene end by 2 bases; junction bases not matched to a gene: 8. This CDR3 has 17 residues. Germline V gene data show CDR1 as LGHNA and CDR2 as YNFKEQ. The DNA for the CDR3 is TGTGCCAGCAGCCAAGCTTTAGCGGGAGTAGGGCAAGAGACCCAGTACTTC. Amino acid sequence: CASSQALAGVGQETQYF.

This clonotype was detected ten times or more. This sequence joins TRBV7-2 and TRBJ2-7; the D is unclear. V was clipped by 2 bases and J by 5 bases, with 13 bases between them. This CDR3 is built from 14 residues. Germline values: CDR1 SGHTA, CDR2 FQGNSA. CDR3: CASSLLLFGDEQYF. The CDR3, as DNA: TGTGCCAGCAGCTTACTACTGTTTGGTGACGAGCAGTACTTC.

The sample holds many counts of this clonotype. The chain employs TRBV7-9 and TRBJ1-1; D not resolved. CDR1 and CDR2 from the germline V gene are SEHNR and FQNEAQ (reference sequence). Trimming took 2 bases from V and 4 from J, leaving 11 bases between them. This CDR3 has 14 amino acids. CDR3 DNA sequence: TGTGCCAGCAGCTTAATTGTGGAGAGCACTGAAGCTTTCTTT. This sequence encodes CASSLIVESTEAFF.

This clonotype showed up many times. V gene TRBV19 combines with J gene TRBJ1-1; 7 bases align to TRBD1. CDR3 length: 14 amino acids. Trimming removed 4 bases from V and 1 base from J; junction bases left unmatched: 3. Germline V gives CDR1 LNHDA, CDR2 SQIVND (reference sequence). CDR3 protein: CASSNRDRNTEAFF. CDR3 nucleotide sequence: TGTGCCAGTAGTAATCGGGACAGGAACACTGAAGCTTTCTTT.